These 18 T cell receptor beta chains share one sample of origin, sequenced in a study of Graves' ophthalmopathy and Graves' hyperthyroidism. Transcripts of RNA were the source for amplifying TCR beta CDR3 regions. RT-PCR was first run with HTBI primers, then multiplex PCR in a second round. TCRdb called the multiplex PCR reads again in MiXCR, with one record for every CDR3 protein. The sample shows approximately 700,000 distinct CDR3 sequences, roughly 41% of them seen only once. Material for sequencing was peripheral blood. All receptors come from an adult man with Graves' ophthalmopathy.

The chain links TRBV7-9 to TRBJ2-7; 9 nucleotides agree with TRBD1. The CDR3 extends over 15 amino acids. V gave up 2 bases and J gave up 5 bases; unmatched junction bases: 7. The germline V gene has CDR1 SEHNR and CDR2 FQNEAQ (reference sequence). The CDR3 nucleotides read TGTGCCAGCAGCTTACGGACAGGGGTTTTCCACGAGCAGTACTTC. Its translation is CASSLRTGVFHEQYF.

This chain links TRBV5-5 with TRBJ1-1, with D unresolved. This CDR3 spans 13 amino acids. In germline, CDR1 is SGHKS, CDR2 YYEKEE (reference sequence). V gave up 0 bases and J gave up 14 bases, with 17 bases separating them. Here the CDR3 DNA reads TGTGCCAGCAGCTTGGTATCAGGCCAGGAACGCTTCTTT. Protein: CASSLVSGQERFF.

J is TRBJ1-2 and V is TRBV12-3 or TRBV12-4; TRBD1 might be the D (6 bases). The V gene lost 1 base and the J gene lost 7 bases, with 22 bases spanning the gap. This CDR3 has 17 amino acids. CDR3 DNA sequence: TGTGCCAGCAGTTTAGTATTATCAGTTGGGGCAGGGGTTGGCTACACCTTC. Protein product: CASSLVLSVGAGVGYTF.

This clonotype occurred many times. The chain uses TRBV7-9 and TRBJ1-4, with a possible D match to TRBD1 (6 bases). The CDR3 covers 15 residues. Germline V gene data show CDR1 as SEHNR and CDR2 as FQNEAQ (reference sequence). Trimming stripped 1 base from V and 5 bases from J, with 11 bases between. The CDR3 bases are TGTGCCAGCAGCTTAGGGCAGGGGTCGAATGAAAAACTGTTTTTT. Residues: CASSLGQGSNEKLFF.

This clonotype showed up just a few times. The CDR3 nucleotides are TGTGCCAGCAGCCTTTGGTCCGGGACAGGAACCCACGAGCAGTACTTC. The encoded protein is CASSLWSGTGTHEQYF. The chain joins TRBV7-9 to TRBJ2-7; 8 nucleotides agree with TRBD1. The CDR3 consists of 16 residues. In germline, CDR1 is SEHNR, CDR2 FQNEAQ (reference sequence). Losses at the gene ends were 5 bases for V and 5 bases for J; bases not matched to a gene: 14.

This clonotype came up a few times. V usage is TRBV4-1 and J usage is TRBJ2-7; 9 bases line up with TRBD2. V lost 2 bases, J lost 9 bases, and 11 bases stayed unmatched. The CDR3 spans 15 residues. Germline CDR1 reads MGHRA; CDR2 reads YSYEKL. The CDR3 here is CASSQPGSGRLAQYF. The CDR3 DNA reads TGCGCCAGCAGCCAACCGGGTAGCGGGAGATTGGCGCAGTACTTC.

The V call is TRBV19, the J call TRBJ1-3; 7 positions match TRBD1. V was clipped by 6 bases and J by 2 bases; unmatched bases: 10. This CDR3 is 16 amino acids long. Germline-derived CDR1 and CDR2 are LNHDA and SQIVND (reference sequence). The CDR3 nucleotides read TGTGCCAGTAGGCGGGACAGTAGCGACGCTGGAAACACCATATATTTT. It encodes CASRRDSSDAGNTIYF.

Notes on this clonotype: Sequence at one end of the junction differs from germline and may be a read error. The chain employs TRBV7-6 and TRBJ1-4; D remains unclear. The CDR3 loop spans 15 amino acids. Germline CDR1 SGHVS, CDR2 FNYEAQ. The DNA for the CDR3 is TGTGCCAGCAGCCGAGACCGATCAACCAATGAAAAACTGTTTTTT. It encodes CASSRDRSTNEKLFF. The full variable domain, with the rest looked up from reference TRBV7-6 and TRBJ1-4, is GAGVSQSPRYKVTKRGQDVALRCDPISGHVSLYWYRQALGQGPEFLTYFNYEAQQDKSGLPNDRFSAERPEGSISTLTIQRTEQRDSAMYRCASSRDRSTNEKLFFGSGTQLSVL.

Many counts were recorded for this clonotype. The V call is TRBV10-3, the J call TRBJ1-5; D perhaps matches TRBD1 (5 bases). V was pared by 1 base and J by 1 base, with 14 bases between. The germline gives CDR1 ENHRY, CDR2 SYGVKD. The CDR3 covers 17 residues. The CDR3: CAISEWVGVQSNQPQHF. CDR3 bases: TGTGCCATCAGTGAGTGGGTGGGGGTGCAGAGCAATCAGCCCCAGCATTTT.

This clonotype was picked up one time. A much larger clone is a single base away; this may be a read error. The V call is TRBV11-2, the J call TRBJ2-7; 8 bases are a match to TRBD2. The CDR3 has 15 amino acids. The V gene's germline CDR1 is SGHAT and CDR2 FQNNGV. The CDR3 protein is CASSFDLAGTYERYF. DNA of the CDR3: TGTGCCAGCAGCTTTGATCTAGCGGGCACTTACGAGCGGTACTTC.

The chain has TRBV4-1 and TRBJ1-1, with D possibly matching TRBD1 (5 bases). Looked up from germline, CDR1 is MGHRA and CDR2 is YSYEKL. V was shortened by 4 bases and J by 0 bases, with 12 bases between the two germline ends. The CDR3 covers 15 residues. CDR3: CASSPQAAMNTEAFF. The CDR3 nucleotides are TGCGCCAGCAGCCCACAGGCAGCCATGAACACTGAAGCTTTCTTT.

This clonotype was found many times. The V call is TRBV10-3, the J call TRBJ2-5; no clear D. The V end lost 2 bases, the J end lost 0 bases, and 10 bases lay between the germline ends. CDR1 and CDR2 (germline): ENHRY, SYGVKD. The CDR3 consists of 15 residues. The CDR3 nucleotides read TGTGCCATCAGTGAGGGCGGAGCCGACCAAGAGACCCAGTACTTC. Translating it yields CAISEGGADQETQYF.

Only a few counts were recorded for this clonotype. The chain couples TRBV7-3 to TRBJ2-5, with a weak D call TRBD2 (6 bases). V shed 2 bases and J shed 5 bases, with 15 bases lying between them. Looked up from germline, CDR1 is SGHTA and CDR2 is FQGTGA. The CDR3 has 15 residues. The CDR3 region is CASSLARVGGETQYF. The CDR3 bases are TGTGCCAGCAGCTTAGCCAGGGTCGGGGGTGAGACCCAGTACTTC.

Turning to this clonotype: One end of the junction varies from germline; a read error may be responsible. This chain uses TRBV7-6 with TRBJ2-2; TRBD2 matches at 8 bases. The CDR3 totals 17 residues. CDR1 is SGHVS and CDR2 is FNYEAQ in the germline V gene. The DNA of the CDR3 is TGTGCCAGCAGCCTCCGCCGGCTAGCGGGTGGCACCGGGGAGCCGTTTTTT. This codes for CASSLRRLAGGTGEPFF.

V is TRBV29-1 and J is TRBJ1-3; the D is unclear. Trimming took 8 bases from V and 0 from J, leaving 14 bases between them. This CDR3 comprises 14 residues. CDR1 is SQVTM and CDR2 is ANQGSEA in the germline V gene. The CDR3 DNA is TGCAGCCCTGAGATTGCCCACTCTGGAAACACCATATATTTT. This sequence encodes CSPEIAHSGNTIYF.

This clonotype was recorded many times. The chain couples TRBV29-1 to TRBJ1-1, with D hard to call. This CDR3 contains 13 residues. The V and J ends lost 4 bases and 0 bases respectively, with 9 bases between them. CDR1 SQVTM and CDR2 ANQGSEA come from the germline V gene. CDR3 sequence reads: CSVVRRLNTEAFF. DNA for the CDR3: TGCAGCGTTGTTCGGAGATTGAACACTGAAGCTTTCTTT.

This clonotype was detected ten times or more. The CDR3 spells CASSVRSNTEAFF. For the CDR3, the DNA is TGTGCCAGCAGCGTACGTTCGAACACTGAAGCTTTCTTT. The chain combines TRBV9 with TRBJ1-1; D is unclear. The CDR3 has 13 residues. V shed 1 base and J shed 1 base, with 5 bases lying between them. Germline CDR1 reads SGDLS; CDR2 reads YYNGEE.

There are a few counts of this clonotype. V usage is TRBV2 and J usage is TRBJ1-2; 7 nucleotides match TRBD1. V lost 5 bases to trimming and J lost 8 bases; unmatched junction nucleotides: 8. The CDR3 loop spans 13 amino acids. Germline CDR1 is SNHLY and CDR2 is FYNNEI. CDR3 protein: CASSYTTGAGYTF. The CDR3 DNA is TGTGCCAGCAGTTACACTACAGGGGCCGGCTACACCTTC.